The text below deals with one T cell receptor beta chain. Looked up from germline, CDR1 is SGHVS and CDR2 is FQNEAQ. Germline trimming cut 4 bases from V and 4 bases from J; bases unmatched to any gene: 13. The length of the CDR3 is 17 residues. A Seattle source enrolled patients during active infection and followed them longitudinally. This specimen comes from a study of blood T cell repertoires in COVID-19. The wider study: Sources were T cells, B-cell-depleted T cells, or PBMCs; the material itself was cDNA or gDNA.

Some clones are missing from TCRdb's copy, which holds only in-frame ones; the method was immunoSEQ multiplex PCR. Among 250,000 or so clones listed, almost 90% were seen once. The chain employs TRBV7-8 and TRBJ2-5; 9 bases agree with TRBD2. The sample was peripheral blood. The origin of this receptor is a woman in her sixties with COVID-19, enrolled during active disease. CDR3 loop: CASSSVSGGLARETQYF. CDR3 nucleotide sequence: TGTGCCAGCAGCTCTGTCAGCGGGGGGTTAGCTAGAGAGACCCAGTACTTC.